What follows are 3 T cell receptor beta chains derived from one specimen sequenced in a study of OX40 agonist ivuxolimab in advanced cancers. Generated by immunoSEQ multiplex PCR, the TCRdb table keeps only in-frame clones and is missing some. The repertoire holds approximately 57,000 clones, with around 90% as singletons. Sequencing was performed on CD4+ or CD8+ T cells sorted from blood, taken in a trial of the OX40 agonist ivuxolimab. The receptors come from an adult with an advanced solid tumor such as melanoma, head and neck, liver or kidney cancer.

This chain connects TRBV5-6 to TRBJ1-1; 9 bases fit TRBD1. The CDR3 is made up of 19 amino acids. V trimming: 1 base; J trimming: 0 bases; junction bases outside the gene matches: 13. Germline V gene data show CDR1 as SGHDT and CDR2 as YYEEEE. The CDR3 DNA follows: TGTGCCAGCAGCTTGTCCTATCCGGGACAGGGACTTCTGAACACTGAAGCTTTCTTT. Translation: CASSLSYPGQGLLNTEAFF. Drawing the rest from reference TRBV5-6 and TRBJ1-1, the complete variable domain is DAGVTQSPTHLIKTRGQQVTLRCSPKSGHDTVSWYQQALGQGPQFIFQYYEEEERQRGNFPDRFSGHQFPNYSSELNVNALLLGDSALYLCASSLSYPGQGLLNTEAFFGQGTRLTVV.

This clone is a singleton in its sample. V and J are TRBV11-2 and TRBJ2-3, with 7 nucleotides matching TRBD2. Germline loops: CDR1 SGHAT, CDR2 FQNNGV. V lost 0 bases and J lost 3; bases outside the gene matches: 0. The CDR3 has 14 amino acids. Here the CDR3 reads CASSLERETDTQYF. CDR3 DNA: TGTGCCAGCAGCTTAGAGCGGGAGACAGATACGCAGTATTTT.

By proportion, this clone is medium-sized. This sequence joins TRBV4-1 and TRBJ2-3; the match to TRBD2 covers 14 bases. Germline V gives CDR1 MGHRA, CDR2 YSYEKL. CDR3 length: 16 residues. V was pared by 5 bases and J by 5 bases, with 6 bases of the junction left unmatched. The chain's CDR3 is CASSERLAGGGDTQYF. DNA of the CDR3: TGCGCCAGCAGCGAACGACTAGCGGGGGGGGGAGATACGCAGTATTTT.